Listed below are T cell receptor beta chains from one sample, sequenced in a study of cytomegalovirus exposure and HLA in healthy donors. Here immunoSEQ multiplex PCR was the method, and the copy in TCRdb shows in-frame clones only, minus some. This table has around 210,000 clones, 85% appearing once. The sequencing sample was made of PBMCs. These receptors came from a girl aged 2-9 years in good health and CMV-seronegative. Both conserved end residues are part of each CDR3. The D gene is left open where the match is weak. Clone sizes are given selectively: once, few, many, or a class where the clone is expanded.

J: TRBJ2-1
D: TRBD2
V: TRBV4-2
size: .
CDR3: CASSLRGEGASDEQFF
DNA: TGTGCCAGCAGCCTCCGGGGGGAGGGAGCGTCAGATGAGCAGTTCTTC

J: TRBJ2-5
D: .
V: TRBV5-1
size: .
CDR3: CASSLLRVQETQYF
DNA: TGCGCCAGCAGCTTGTTGAGGGTCCAAGAGACCCAGTACTTC

J: TRBJ2-7
D: TRBD2
V: TRBV10-1
size: .
CDR3: CASASTLAGAAEQYF
DNA: TGCGCCAGCGCGAGTACCTTAGCGGGAGCGGCCGAGCAGTACTTC

J: TRBJ2-1
D: TRBD1
V: TRBV7-6
size: .
CDR3: CASSLEGSRGPESSYNEQFF
DNA: TGTGCCAGCAGCTTAGAAGGGAGTAGGGGGCCTGAAAGCTCCTACAATGAGCAGTTCTTC

J: TRBJ1-4
D: TRBD1
V: TRBV5-1
size: once
CDR3: CASSQDRGRANEKLFF
DNA: TGCGCCAGCAGCCAAGACAGGGGGCGAGCTAATGAAAAACTGTTTTTT

J: TRBJ1-2
D: TRBD1
V: TRBV10-3
size: .
CDR3: CAIDAGTGNGYTF
DNA: TGTGCCATCGACGCCGGGACAGGGAATGGCTACACCTTC

J: TRBJ2-3
D: .
V: TRBV18
size: .
CDR3: CASSPAQTDTQYF
DNA: TGTGCCAGCTCACCAGCACAGACAGATACGCAGTATTTT

J: TRBJ1-5
D: .
V: TRBV7-9
size: .
CDR3: CASSFESYQPQHF
DNA: TGTGCCAGCAGCTTTGAGAGTTATCAGCCCCAGCATTTT

J: TRBJ2-7
D: TRBD2
V: TRBV10-2
size: .
CDR3: CASSESGAGDSYEQYF
DNA: TGCGCCAGCAGTGAGTCGGGAGCGGGGGATTCCTACGAGCAGTACTTC

J: TRBJ1-2
D: TRBD1
V: TRBV27
size: .
CDR3: CASSSDRGDYGYTF
DNA: TGTGCCAGCAGCTCGGACAGGGGGGACTATGGCTACACCTTC

J: TRBJ2-7
D: TRBD1
V: TRBV7-3
size: .
CDR3: CASSQTGSYEQYF
DNA: TGTGCCAGCAGCCAGACAGGGTCCTACGAGCAGTACTTC